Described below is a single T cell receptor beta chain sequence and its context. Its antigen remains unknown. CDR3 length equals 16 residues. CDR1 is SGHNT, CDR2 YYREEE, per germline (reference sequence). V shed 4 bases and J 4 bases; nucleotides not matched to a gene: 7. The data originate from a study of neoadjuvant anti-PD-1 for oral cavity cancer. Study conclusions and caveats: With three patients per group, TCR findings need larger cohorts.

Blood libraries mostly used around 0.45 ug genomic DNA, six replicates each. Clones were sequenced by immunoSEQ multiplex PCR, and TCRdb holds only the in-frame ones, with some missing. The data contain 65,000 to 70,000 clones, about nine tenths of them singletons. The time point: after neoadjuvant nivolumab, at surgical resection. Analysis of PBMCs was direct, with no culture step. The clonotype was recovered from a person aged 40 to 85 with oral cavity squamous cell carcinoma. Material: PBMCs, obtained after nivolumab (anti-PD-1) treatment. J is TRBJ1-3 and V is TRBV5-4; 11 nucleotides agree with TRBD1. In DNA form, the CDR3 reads TGTGCCAGCAGCAGATCCGGGACAGGGGGAGGAAACACCATATATTTT. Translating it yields CASSRSGTGGGNTIYF.